Sequencing of this T cell receptor beta chain was carried out in a study of control samples from healthy donors and cancer patients. This CDR3 comprises 17 residues. The trim removed 6 bases at V and 4 bases at J, leaving 12 bases unmatched. CDR1 and CDR2 from the germline V gene are MDHEN and SYDVKM. Data came from immunoSEQ multiplex PCR; TCRdb stores just in-frame clones and leaves some out. This table holds 90,000 to 150,000 clones, about nine tenths found once. This chain connects TRBV28 to TRBJ1-5; 10 bases match TRBD1. The sequence was collected from a man aged 35 to 55 in good health. The source material was blood. The CDR3: CASSVPGQGRKNQPQHF. As DNA, the CDR3 is TGTGCCAGCAGCGTCCCGGGACAGGGGAGGAAGAATCAGCCCCAGCATTTT.